The present T cell receptor (beta chain) was sequenced within a study of graft-versus-host responses after intestinal transplantation. About this clone itself: The target antigen is unknown.

Libraries were prepared by immunoSEQ multiplex PCR; TCRdb keeps only in-frame clonotypes and omits some of them. The data hold 86,000 or so clones, with about 93% observed a single time. V dropped 3 bases and J dropped 0 bases, with 15 bases sitting between them. Germline CDR1 is MNHNY and CDR2 is SVGAGI (reference sequence). The CDR3 runs 16 residues. The chain carries TRBV6-6 and TRBJ2-7, with a tentative D call TRBD1 (6 bases). The sample in question was unstimulated CD8+ T cells sorted from spleen or lymph node cells, obtained before intestinal transplant. This clonotype was sampled from a human donor who received an intestinal transplant. As DNA, the CDR3 is TGTGCCAGCAGTTATACGGGACAAGGAAACTCCTACGAGCAGTACTTC. Its protein is CASSYTGQGNSYEQYF.